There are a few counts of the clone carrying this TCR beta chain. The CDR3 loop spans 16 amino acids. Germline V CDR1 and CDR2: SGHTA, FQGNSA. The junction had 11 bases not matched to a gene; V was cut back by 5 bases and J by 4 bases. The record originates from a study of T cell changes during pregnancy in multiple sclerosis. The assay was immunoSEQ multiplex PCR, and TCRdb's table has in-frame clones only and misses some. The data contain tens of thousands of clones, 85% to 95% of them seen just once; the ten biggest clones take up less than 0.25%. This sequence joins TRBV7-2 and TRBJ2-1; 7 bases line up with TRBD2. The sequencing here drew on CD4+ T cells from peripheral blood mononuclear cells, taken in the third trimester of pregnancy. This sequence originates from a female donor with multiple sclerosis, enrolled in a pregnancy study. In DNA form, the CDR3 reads TGTGCCAGCAGCGACGAAACTAGCGCGAATTACAATGAGCAGTTCTTC. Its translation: CASSDETSANYNEQFF.